This TCR beta chain was captured by sequencing in a study of blood T cell repertoires in COVID-19. About the research overall: COVID-19 samples from acute and convalescent phases originated in the United States, Italy and Spain.

Germline V gene lookup returns CDR1 MNHEY and CDR2 SVGAGI. The CDR3 has 14 residues. Deletions cut 6 bases from V and 3 bases from J, with 14 bases between. Libraries were prepared by immunoSEQ multiplex PCR; TCRdb keeps only in-frame clonotypes and omits some of them. The sample comprises approximately 120,000 clones, roughly 84% of which are singletons, and 7.9% rests with the top ten. The chain links TRBV6-5 to TRBJ2-5; possible D gene TRBD2, 6 bases. The source of this sequence is a woman aged 80 or over with active or convalescent COVID-19. Sequencing was done on a sample of peripheral blood. CDR3 sequence (DNA): TGTGCCAGCAGCAGAGGGGCTAGCGAAGAGACCCAGTACTTC. Translation gives CASSRGASEETQYF.